The 23 T cell receptor beta chains listed next were all sequenced from one sample in a study of T cell repertoires in cytomegalovirus infection. Using its own MiXCR run on the reads, TCRdb lists one record per CDR3 protein. The table shows under 600,000 distinct CDR3 sequences, with more than 15% occurring only once. Sample: CD8+ T cells from PBMCs. Every receptor here comes from a human donor in good health (CMV status not recorded). Some clones in this sample may be carry-over from other donors' samples.

This clonotype was found many times. V is TRBV2 and J is TRBJ1-3; D not certain. Trimming took off 7 bases at V and 1 base at J, with 14 bases between the two ends. From germline, CDR1 is SNHLY and CDR2 FYNNEI. This CDR3 is built from 15 residues. CDR3 in amino acids: CASKRSTGSGNTIYF. The CDR3 coding sequence is TGTGCCAGCAAAAGGTCGACGGGATCTGGAAACACCATATATTTT. Supplemented by reference TRBV2 and TRBJ1-3, the full variable domain reads EPEVTQTPSHQVTQMGQEVILRCVPISNHLYFYWYRQILGQKVEFLVSFYNNEISEKSEIFDDQFSVERPDGSNFTLKIRSTKLEDSAMYFCASKRSTGSGNTIYFGEGSWLTVV.

This chain links TRBV7-9 with TRBJ1-1; 7 bases are shared with TRBD1. Germline trimming cut 3 bases from V and 5 bases from J; bases unmatched to any gene: 12. This CDR3 contains 16 residues. CDR1 SEHNR and CDR2 FQNEAQ come from the germline V gene (reference sequence). Here the CDR3 reads CASSFWAGGGLTEAFF. The DNA of the CDR3 is TGTGCCAGCAGCTTTTGGGCAGGGGGGGGTTTAACTGAAGCTTTCTTT.

A remark on this clonotype: Possible read error: a much larger clone is one base away. Given the absence of the conserved phenylalanine or tryptophan at the CDR3 end, a read error is likely. The J gene is TRBJ2-1, the V gene TRBV6-5, with D maybe TRBD1 (6 bases). Trimming removed 0 bases at V and 1 base at J, with 10 bases between. There are 16 residues in the CDR3. Germline V gene lookup returns CDR1 MNHEY and CDR2 SVGAGI. The chain's CDR3 is CASSYSIGTSYNEQFL. The CDR3 coding sequence is TGTGCCAGCAGTTACTCCATCGGGACATCCTACAATGAGCAGTTCTTA.

This sequence joins TRBV15 and TRBJ1-5; 12 nucleotides match TRBD1. Germline CDR1 and CDR2: LNHNV and YYDKDF (reference sequence). CDR3 length: 15 amino acids. V lost 3 bases to trimming and J lost 7 bases; unmatched junction nucleotides: 4. Here the CDR3 DNA reads TGTGCCACCAGCAGCGGGACAGGGGGCCGGCAGCCCCAGCATTTT. This encodes CATSSGTGGRQPQHF.

This chain connects TRBV11-1 to TRBJ1-1, with unresolved D. CDR3 size: 17 residues. The germline gives CDR1 SGHAT, CDR2 FQDESV (reference sequence). V lost 1 base to trimming and J lost 0 bases, with 15 bases between them. In nucleotides, the CDR3 is TGTGCCAGCAGCTTAGGGCGAATGCGAATTATGAACACTGAAGCTTTCTTT. This translates into CASSLGRMRIMNTEAFF.

This clonotype was detected only a few times. The chain recombines TRBV5-4 with TRBJ1-1; 8 bases map to TRBD1. Germline V gives CDR1 SGHNT, CDR2 YYREEE (reference sequence). The CDR3 is made up of 15 amino acids. Trimming removed 4 bases from V and 3 bases from J; junction bases left unmatched: 8. As DNA, the CDR3 is TGTGCCAGCAGCAACCCGGACAGGGAGCACACTGAAGCTTTCTTT. It specifies CASSNPDREHTEAFF.

This clonotype was counted at least ten times. The rearrangement joins TRBV28 to TRBJ2-7; weak D call: TRBD2 (5 bases). V shed 4 bases and J shed 1 base, with 8 bases lying between them. Germline-derived CDR1 and CDR2 are MDHEN and SYDVKM. CDR3 length equals 13 residues. The CDR3 sequence: CASSSRGSYEQYF. In nucleotides, the CDR3 is TGTGCCAGCAGTTCTCGGGGATCCTACGAGCAGTACTTC.

The chain employs TRBV6-1 and TRBJ1-2, with D possibly matching TRBD1 (6 bases). Germline assignment: CDR1 MNHNS and CDR2 SASEGT. Trimming removed 2 bases from V and 5 bases from J, with 18 bases in between. This CDR3 is 16 amino acids long. The CDR3 sequence: CASSERTDGLSYGYTF. The CDR3 DNA sequence: TGTGCCAGCAGTGAACGGACAGACGGCCTATCATATGGCTACACCTTC.

J is TRBJ2-7 and V is TRBV18; TRBD2 might be the D (6 bases). The CDR3 covers 15 residues. Per germline, CDR1 KGHSH and CDR2 LQKENI. Trimming removed 3 bases from V and 3 bases from J, with 15 bases in between. CDR3 sequence reads: CASSPSAGRIYEQYF. The CDR3 DNA follows: TGTGCCAGCTCACCGTCTGCCGGGAGAATCTACGAGCAGTACTTC. The full variable domain, in which reference TRBV18 and TRBJ2-7 provide the parts outside the CDR3, is NAGVMQNPRHLVRRRGQEARLRCSPMKGHSHVYWYRQLPEEGLKFMVYLQKENIIDESGMPKERFSAEFPKEGPSILRIQQVVRGDSAAYFCASSPSAGRIYEQYFGPGTRLTVT.

At least ten counts were recorded for this clonotype. The rearrangement uses TRBV6-1 and TRBJ2-5, with 9 positions matching TRBD2. V dropped 10 bases and J dropped 2; count of bases not matched to a gene: 8. The CDR3 spans 14 residues. Germline loops: CDR1 MNHNS, CDR2 SASEGT. This CDR3 is CANGASGDQETQYF. In DNA, the CDR3 is TGTGCCAACGGGGCTAGCGGGGATCAAGAGACCCAGTACTTC.

This clonotype was seen at least ten times. The rearrangement joins TRBV6-1 to TRBJ1-2, with D maybe TRBD1 (6 bases). The length of the CDR3 is 14 residues. The V gene lost 3 bases and the J gene lost 4 bases, with 12 bases spanning the gap. Germline V gene data show CDR1 as MNHNS and CDR2 as SASEGT. The CDR3 spells CASSDRGEGYGYTF. In DNA, the CDR3 is TGTGCCAGCAGTGACAGGGGAGAGGGCTATGGCTACACCTTC.

Of note for this clonotype: This may stem from a read error, because a much larger clone lies one nucleotide away. The V and J genes are TRBV7-9 and TRBJ2-1, with 12 bases matching TRBD2. Germline CDR1 reads SEHNR; CDR2 reads FQNEAQ (reference sequence). The CDR3 runs 17 residues. The CDR3 loop is CASSLSVARLAGDEHFF. The CDR3 nucleotides read TGTGCCAGCAGCTTGAGTGTGGCCAGACTAGCGGGAGATGAGCATTTCTTC.

This clonotype was found many times. CDR3 DNA sequence: TGTGCCAGCAGTTTATCGTCAGGGGCCCTTACCTACGAGCAGTACTTC. Translated, it gives CASSLSSGALTYEQYF. The chain combines TRBV27 with TRBJ2-7; D might be TRBD1 (6 bases). The CDR3 has 16 amino acids. V lost 0 bases and J 2 bases, leaving 14 bases between the germline ends. Looked up from germline, CDR1 is MNHEY and CDR2 is SMNVEV (reference sequence).

V and J are TRBV28 and TRBJ1-3; possibly TRBD1 for D (5 bases). Between the trimmed V and J ends, which lost 11 bases and 1 base, there was a span of 15 bases. CDR1 and CDR2 from the germline V gene are MDHEN and SYDVKM. This CDR3 region has 14 residues. CDR3 residues: CAGGGGGSGNTIYF. The CDR3 DNA sequence: TGTGCCGGAGGTGGGGGTGGGTCTGGAAACACCATATATTTT.

This clonotype came up a few times. The rearrangement uses TRBV6-1 and TRBJ1-1; weak D call: TRBD1 (5 bases). From germline, CDR1 is MNHNS and CDR2 SASEGT. CDR3 length: 14 residues. V lost 6 bases, J lost 3 bases, and 14 bases lay in between. In nucleotides, the CDR3 is TGTGCCAGCAGCCCACAGGCTGGGGACACTGAAGCTTTCTTT. It translates to CASSPQAGDTEAFF.

The rearrangement joins TRBV15 to TRBJ1-2; TRBD1 matches at 10 bases. V was clipped by 7 bases and J by 8 bases; unmatched bases: 7. The CDR3 contains 13 residues. Germline V gene data show CDR1 as LNHNV and CDR2 as YYDKDF (reference sequence). The CDR3 spells CATKRTGGNGYTF. DNA for the CDR3: TGTGCCACCAAGCGGACAGGGGGAAACGGCTACACCTTC.

In its sample, this clonotype was seen many times. The CDR3 DNA follows: TGTGCCAGCAGTTATCAGAGCTCGAACACTGAAGCTTTCTTT. Protein product: CASSYQSSNTEAFF. The chain couples TRBV27 to TRBJ1-1; D call uncertain. Trimming took 4 bases from V and 1 from J, leaving 10 bases between them. The germline V gene has CDR1 MNHEY and CDR2 SMNVEV (reference sequence). This CDR3 has 14 residues.

The chain has TRBV20-1 and TRBJ2-5; TRBD1 agrees at 10 bases. The junction had 21 bases not matched to a gene; V was cut back by 3 bases and J by 8 bases. Germline V gene lookup returns CDR1 DFQATT and CDR2 SNEGSKA (reference sequence). This CDR3 contains 18 residues. CDR3 sequence (DNA): TGCAGTGCTAGGGGGGACCCGGGACAGGGGCCCTCGAGTCGAACCCAGTACTTC. This codes for CSARGDPGQGPSSRTQYF.

A few counts support this clonotype. The chain has TRBV20-1 and TRBJ2-1; no clear D gene. The ends were cut back, 1 base at V and 0 bases at J, with 7 bases in the middle. Germline lookup yields CDR1 DFQATT and CDR2 SNEGSKA (reference sequence). The CDR3 totals 14 residues. Here the CDR3 reads CSARAGSSYNEQFF. CDR3 coding DNA: TGCAGTGCTAGAGCGGGTAGCTCCTACAATGAGCAGTTCTTC.

About this clonotype: One end of the junction varies from germline; a read error may be responsible. The chain couples TRBV6-1 to TRBJ2-7; D is unclear. CDR1 is MNHNS, CDR2 SASEGT, per germline. The length of the CDR3 is 12 residues. The CDR3 nucleotides read TGTGCCAGCAGTGATGGAAGGTCCGAGAAGTACTTC. Its translation is CASSDGRSEKYF.

The V and J genes are TRBV3-1 and TRBJ2-7; TRBD1 might be the D (5 bases). Looked up from germline, CDR1 is LGHDT and CDR2 is YNNKEL (reference sequence). Trimming took off 0 bases at V and 2 bases at J, with 8 bases between the two ends. The length of the CDR3 is 14 residues. The chain's CDR3 is CASSQDETAYEQYF. The DNA for the CDR3 is TGTGCCAGCAGCCAAGACGAGACAGCCTACGAGCAGTACTTC.

The chain combines TRBV2 with TRBJ2-3; 7 bases map to TRBD2. V was pared by 0 bases and J by 0 bases, with 3 bases of the junction left unmatched. The CDR3 runs 16 residues. CDR1 SNHLY and CDR2 FYNNEI come from the germline V gene. Here the CDR3 DNA reads TGTGCCAGCAGTGAAGCCAGCGGGGTTAGCACAGATACGCAGTATTTT. This encodes CASSEASGVSTDTQYF. Full variable domain (missing parts from reference TRBV2 and TRBJ2-3): EPEVTQTPSHQVTQMGQEVILRCVPISNHLYFYWYRQILGQKVEFLVSFYNNEISEKSEIFDDQFSVERPDGSNFTLKIRSTKLEDSAMYFCASSEASGVSTDTQYFGPGTRLTVL.

The chain couples TRBV16 to TRBJ2-7; the match to TRBD2 covers 11 bases. V shed 4 bases and J 3 bases; nucleotides not matched to a gene: 2. The CDR3 contains 14 residues. Germline values: CDR1 KGHSY, CDR2 FQNENV. In DNA form, the CDR3 reads TGTGCCAGCAGCCCTAGCGGGGGGAACTACGAGCAGTACTTC. The encoded protein is CASSPSGGNYEQYF.